This T cell receptor (beta chain) stems from a study of cytomegalovirus exposure and HLA in healthy donors. As for the study in general: The approximately 120 million unique TCR beta sequences, from 150 million to 200 million T cells, were found by an earlier analysis.

Trimming took 6 bases from V and 7 from J, leaving 19 bases between them. Germline CDR1 KGHSH, CDR2 LQKENI. The CDR3 is 15 amino acids. Primers included in the PCR were 60 Vbeta and 13 Jbeta primers. The repertoire was sequenced with immunoSEQ multiplex PCR; TCRdb's copy has only in-frame clones and lacks some. The data hold more than 100,000 clones, with around nine tenths observed a single time. Each donor's status was that of a healthy bone marrow donor. This chain connects TRBV18 to TRBJ2-1; D is uncertain. The sample consisted of PBMCs. This TCR derives from a woman younger than 45 in good health and CMV-seronegative. The CDR3 spells CASSPIEASSNEQFF. The CDR3 bases are TGTGCCAGCTCCCCCATCGAAGCAAGCTCAAATGAGCAGTTCTTC.